These T cell receptor beta chains were read from a single sample in a study of response to subunit inactivated influenza vaccine. Each CDR3 protein gets one entry after TCRdb re-called the RT-PCR reads with MiXCR. Of a few hundred thousand distinct CDR3 sequences in the sample, around 15% were seen once. The sample in question was PBMCs from blood, obtained about 13 days after vaccination. Source of these receptors: a man aged 45 to 65 who received an inactivated influenza vaccine. Each CDR3 is given with its conserved first and last residue. D genes are given only for firm matches. Size tells how often a clone was seen (once, few, many) or the class of an expanded clone, and some rows leave it out.

few	NA	TRBV7-9	15	TRBJ2-1	TGTGCCAGCAGCTTATTCAGGGGGGTGTTGAATGAGCAGTTCTTC	CASSLFRGVLNEQFF
many	TRBD1	TRBV24-1	17	TRBJ2-2	TGTGCCACCAGTGATTTTGTGGGGACAGGGTTCACCGGGGAGCTGTTTTTT	CATSDFVGTGFTGELFF
NA	TRBD1	TRBV5-1	11	TRBJ2-7	TGCGCCAGCAGTCAAGGGACAGAGGAGTACTTC	CASSQGTEEYF
NA	TRBD1	TRBV5-6	15	TRBJ2-5	TGTGCCAGCAGCAAAGGGACAGGGGCTATAGAGACCCAGTACTTC	CASSKGTGAIETQYF
NA	NA	TRBV12-3/TRBV12-4	14	TRBJ1-5	TGTGCCAGCAGCTACGGAGTGGGAGATCAGCCCCAGCATTTT	CASSYGVGDQPQHF
few	NA	TRBV12-3/TRBV12-4	15	TRBJ2-3	TGTGCCAGCAGTTTTTATTTGAGTAGCACAGATACGCAGTATTTT	CASSFYLSSTDTQYF
NA	TRBD1	TRBV10-3	16	TRBJ2-5	TGTGCCATCAGTGAGGGGCTGAGACAGGGAGAAGAGACCCAGTACTTC	CAISEGLRQGEETQYF
few	NA	TRBV20-1	12	TRBJ2-1	TGCAGTGCTAATGGGATGGACAATGAGCAGTTCTTC	CSANGMDNEQFF
NA	NA	TRBV10-3	13	TRBJ1-1	TGTGCCACACAACTAGGGGTGAACACTGAAGCTTTCTTT	CATQLGVNTEAFF
few	NA	TRBV7-8	13	TRBJ2-1	TGTGCCAGCACCAACGGGGGCTCGTATGAGCAGTTCTTC	CASTNGGSYEQFF
few	NA	TRBV20-1	13	TRBJ1-6	TGCAGTGCAAAGGACACATCTAATTCACCCCTCCACTTT	CSAKDTSNSPLHF
NA	TRBD2	TRBV7-6	16	TRBJ2-3	TGTGCCAGCAGGCCCCGAGGGAGGGCCTCTGCAGATACGCAGTATTTT	CASRPRGRASADTQYF
many	NA	TRBV7-9	13	TRBJ1-5	TGTGCCAGCAGCTTGGTTGGCAATCAGCCCCAGCATTTT	CASSLVGNQPQHF
NA	NA	TRBV5-1	16	TRBJ2-3	TGCGCCAGCAGCTTGGGCCAGGGTAGTAAGACAGATACGCAGTATTTT	CASSLGQGSKTDTQYF
NA	NA	TRBV7-8	15	TRBJ1-2	TGTGCCAGCAGCCTAGAGGCGTTGGGGAGCGATGGCTACACCTTC	CASSLEALGSDGYTF
NA	NA	TRBV7-2	15	TRBJ1-1	TGTGCCAGCAGCTTAGGTGACAGGAGGAACACTGAAGCTTTCTTT	CASSLGDRRNTEAFF